The rows below give T cell receptor beta chains drawn from one sample of a study of shared clonotypes between healthy human individuals. Generated by immunoSEQ multiplex PCR, the TCRdb table keeps only in-frame clones and is missing some. The sample has 95,000 to 120,000 clones, approximately 70% seen once. Specimen: memory CD8+ T cells sorted from blood. The receptors stem from a woman aged 25 to 39 in good health. Both conserved end residues are part of each CDR3. D genes are given only for firm matches. Clone size appears in some rows only: once, few, many, or a class for an expanded clone.

-,TRBD1,TRBJ1-2,TRBV28,TGTGCCAGCAGTTCACATTGGGGCGGACAGGGAGGTATTAACTATGGCTACACCTTC,CASSSHWGGQGGINYGYTF
-,TRBD2,TRBJ2-5,TRBV27,TGTGCCAGCAGTTTAGTACCAGACGTCGGGAGGCGCCGGGGGACCCAGTACTTC,CASSLVPDVGRRRGTQYF
-,-,TRBJ2-7,TRBV27,TGTGCCAGCAGTTTACGGGGGACATCTAGCGTCATAAGCTACGAGCAGTACTTC,CASSLRGTSSVISYEQYF
many,TRBD1,TRBJ2-3,TRBV15,TGTGCCACCAGCAGAGCGCGGCAGGGGGTAGATACGCAGTATTTT,CATSRARQGVDTQYF
many,-,TRBJ2-7,TRBV6-1,TGTGCCAGCAGTGACGGCTCCGGAGGGTCCTACGAGCAGTACTTC,CASSDGSGGSYEQYF
-,TRBD2,TRBJ2-7,TRBV7-8,TGTGCCAGCAGCTTGACAGCGGGGATAACCTACGAGCAGTACTTC,CASSLTAGITYEQYF
few,-,TRBJ1-6,TRBV6-1,TGTGCCAGCAGTGAAGGGCCAACCAATTCACCCCTCCACTTT,CASSEGPTNSPLHF
-,-,TRBJ1-1,TRBV5-4,TGTGCCAGCAGCATCAGGGCGGCTGAAGCTTTCTTT,CASSIRAAEAFF
once,TRBD2,TRBJ2-7,TRBV5-4,TGTGCCAGCAGCTTGGCAGTTGGCCGACTAGCGGGATGGGACGACGAGCAGTACTTC,CASSLAVGRLAGWDDEQYF
-,-,TRBJ2-1,TRBV9,TGTGCCAGCAGCGTAGGGGGAAACCTTCATGGGAATGAGCAGTTCTTC,CASSVGGNLHGNEQFF
few,-,TRBJ2-7,TRBV10-1,TGCGCCAGCAGTGAGAAGGGCTACGAGCAGTACTTC,CASSEKGYEQYF
-,-,TRBJ2-7,TRBV6-5,TGTGCCAGCAGTTACTCGGGGCAGGGGGGCCACGAGCAGTACTTC,CASSYSGQGGHEQYF
-,TRBD1,TRBJ1-2,TRBV25-1,TGTGCCAGCAGTGAACCGGACAGGGGGGGCTACACCTTC,CASSEPDRGGYTF
-,-,TRBJ1-5,TRBV27,TGTGCCAGCAGTTGGGGGCAGGGCAATCAGCCCCAGCATTTT,CASSWGQGNQPQHF
-,-,TRBJ1-5,TRBV4-1,TGCGCCAGCAGCCACGCGGATCGGGGCAATCAGCCCCAGCATTTT,CASSHADRGNQPQHF
-,TRBD1,TRBJ2-2,TRBV25-1,TGTGCCAGCAGTGATTACAGGGGGAACACCGGGGAGCTGTTTTTT,CASSDYRGNTGELFF